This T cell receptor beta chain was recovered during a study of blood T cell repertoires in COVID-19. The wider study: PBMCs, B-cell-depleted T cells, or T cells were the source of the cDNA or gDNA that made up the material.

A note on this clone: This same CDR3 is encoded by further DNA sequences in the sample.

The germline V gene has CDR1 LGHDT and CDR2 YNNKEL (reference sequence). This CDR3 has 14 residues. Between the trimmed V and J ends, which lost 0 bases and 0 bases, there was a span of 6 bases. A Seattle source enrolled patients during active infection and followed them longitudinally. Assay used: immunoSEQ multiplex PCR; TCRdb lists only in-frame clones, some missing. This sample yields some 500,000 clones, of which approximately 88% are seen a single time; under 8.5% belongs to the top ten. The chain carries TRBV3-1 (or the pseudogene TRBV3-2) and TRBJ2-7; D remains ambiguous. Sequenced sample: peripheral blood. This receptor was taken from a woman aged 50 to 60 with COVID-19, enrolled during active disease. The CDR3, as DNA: TGTGCCAGCAGCCAAGATCGTTACTCCTACGAGCAGTACTTC. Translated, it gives CASSQDRYSYEQYF.